Described below is a single TCR beta chain sequence and its context. Trimming stripped 6 bases from V and 3 bases from J, with 11 bases between. Germline V gene sequence: CDR1 KGHSH, CDR2 LQKENI. CDR3 length: 13 residues. Libraries were prepared by immunoSEQ multiplex PCR; TCRdb keeps only in-frame clonotypes and omits some of them. This table has 280,000 or so clones, 85% appearing once. This record comes from a study of blood T cell repertoires in COVID-19. The chain combines TRBV18 with TRBJ1-2; a possible D gene is TRBD1 (5 bases). The sequenced sample consisted of peripheral blood. This TCR was sampled from a human donor in a cohort sampled during active COVID-19. CDR3 sequence reads: CASSLQEYYGYTF. The DNA for the CDR3 is TGTGCCAGCTCTCTACAGGAATACTATGGCTACACCTTC. The variable domain in full, completed from reference TRBV18 and TRBJ1-2, reads NAGVMQNPRHLVRRRGQEARLRCSPMKGHSHVYWYRQLPEEGLKFMVYLQKENIIDESGMPKERFSAEFPKEGPSILRIQQVVRGDSAAYFCASSLQEYYGYTFGSGTRLTVV.